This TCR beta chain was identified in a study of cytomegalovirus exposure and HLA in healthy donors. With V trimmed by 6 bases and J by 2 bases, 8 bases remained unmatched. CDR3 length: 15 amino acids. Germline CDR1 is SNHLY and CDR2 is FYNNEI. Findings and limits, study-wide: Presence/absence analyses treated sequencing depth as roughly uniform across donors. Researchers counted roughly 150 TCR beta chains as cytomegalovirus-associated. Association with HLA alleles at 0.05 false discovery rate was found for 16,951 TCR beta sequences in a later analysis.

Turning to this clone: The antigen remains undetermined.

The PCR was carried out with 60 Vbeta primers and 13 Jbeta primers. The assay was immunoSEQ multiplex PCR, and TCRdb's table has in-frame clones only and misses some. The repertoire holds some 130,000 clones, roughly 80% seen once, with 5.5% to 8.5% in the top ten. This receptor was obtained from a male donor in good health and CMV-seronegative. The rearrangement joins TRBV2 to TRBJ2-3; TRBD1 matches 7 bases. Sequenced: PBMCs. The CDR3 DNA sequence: TGTGCCAGCAGGAGGGAACAGGGGAACACAGATACGCAGTATTTT. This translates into CASRREQGNTDTQYF. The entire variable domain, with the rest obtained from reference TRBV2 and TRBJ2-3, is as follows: EPEVTQTPSHQVTQMGQEVILRCVPISNHLYFYWYRQILGQKVEFLVSFYNNEISEKSEIFDDQFSVERPDGSNFTLKIRSTKLEDSAMYFCASRREQGNTDTQYFGPGTRLTVL.